The clone carrying this T cell receptor (delta chain) has more than one count but fewer than ten. This likely traces to a read error, being one base from a far larger clone. The sample carries other DNA sequences with the same CDR3. Germline values: CDR1 GEAIGNYY, CDR2 EKD. V lost 2 bases, J lost 0 bases, and 8 bases stayed unmatched. The CDR3 contains 17 residues. This sample is part of a study of gamma-delta chains in newborns, infants, children. About the study: Polyclonal expansion of innate γδ T cells after birth follows microbial exposure.

TCRdb processed the reads again with the CATT caller. The table includes about 3,100 delta-chain clones, roughly 3.9% detected once. The sample was blood. The gene calls are TRDV2 and TRDJ2, with 7 bases lining up with TRDD3. The sequence derives from a child who was a newborn, infant or young child, either healthy, febrile or measles-vaccinated (not recorded which). The CDR3 protein is CACDKLGASSLTAQLFF. For the CDR3, the DNA is TGTGCCTGTGACAAGCTGGGGGCCTCTTCTTTGACAGCACAACTCTTCTTT.